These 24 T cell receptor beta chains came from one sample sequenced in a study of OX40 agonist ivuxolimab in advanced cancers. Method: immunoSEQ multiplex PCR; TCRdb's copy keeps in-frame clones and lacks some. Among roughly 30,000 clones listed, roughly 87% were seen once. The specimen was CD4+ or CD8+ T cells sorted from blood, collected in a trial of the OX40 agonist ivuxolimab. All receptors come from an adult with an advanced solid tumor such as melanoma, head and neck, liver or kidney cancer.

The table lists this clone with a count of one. CDR3 in amino acids: CASSSTFRQGNTEAFF. For the CDR3, the DNA is TGTGCCAGCAGCTCCACGTTCAGACAGGGGAACACTGAAGCTTTCTTT. The V and J genes are TRBV7-9 and TRBJ1-1; 7 bases are shared with TRBD1. Germline V CDR1 and CDR2: SEHNR, FQNEAQ (reference sequence). The CDR3 totals 16 residues. With 4 bases clipped from V and 1 base from J, the junction kept 9 bases outside the gene matches.

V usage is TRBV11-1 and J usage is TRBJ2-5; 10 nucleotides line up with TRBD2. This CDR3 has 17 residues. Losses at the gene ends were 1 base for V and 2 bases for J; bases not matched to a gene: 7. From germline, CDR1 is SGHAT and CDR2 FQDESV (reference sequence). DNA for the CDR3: TGTGCCAGCAGCTTAGAACGTGGGACTAGCGAACAAGAGACCCAGTACTTC. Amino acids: CASSLERGTSEQETQYF. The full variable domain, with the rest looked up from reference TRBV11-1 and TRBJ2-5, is EAEVAQSPRYKITEKSQAVAFWCDPISGHATLYWYRQILGQGPELLVQFQDESVVDDSQLPKDRFSAERLKGVDSTLKIQPAELGDSAMYLCASSLERGTSEQETQYFGPGTRLLVL.

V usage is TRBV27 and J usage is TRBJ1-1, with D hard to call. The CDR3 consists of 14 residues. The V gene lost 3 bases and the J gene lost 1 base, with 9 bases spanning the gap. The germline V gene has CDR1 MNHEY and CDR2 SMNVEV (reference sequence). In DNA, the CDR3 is TGTGCCAGCAGTTTCGGCCACACGAACACTGAAGCTTTCTTT. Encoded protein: CASSFGHTNTEAFF.

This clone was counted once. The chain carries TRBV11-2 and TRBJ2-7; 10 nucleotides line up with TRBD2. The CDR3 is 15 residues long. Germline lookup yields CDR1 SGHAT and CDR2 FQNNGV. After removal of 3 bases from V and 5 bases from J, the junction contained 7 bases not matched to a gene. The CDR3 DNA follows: TGTGCCAGCAGCTTCATACTAGCGGGATCGCACGAGCAGTACTTC. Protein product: CASSFILAGSHEQYF.

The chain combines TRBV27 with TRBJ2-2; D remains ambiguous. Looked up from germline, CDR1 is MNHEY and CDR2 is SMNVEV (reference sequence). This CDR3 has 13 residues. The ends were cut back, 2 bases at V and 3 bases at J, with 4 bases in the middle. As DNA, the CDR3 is TGTGCCAGCAGTTTACTATACACCGGGGAGCTGTTTTTT. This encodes CASSLLYTGELFF.

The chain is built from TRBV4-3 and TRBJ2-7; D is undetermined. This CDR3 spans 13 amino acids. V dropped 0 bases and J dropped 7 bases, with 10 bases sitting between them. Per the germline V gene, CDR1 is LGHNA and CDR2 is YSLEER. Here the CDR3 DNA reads TGCGCCAGCAGCCAAGATTCCACTGGGGAGCAGTACTTC. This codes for CASSQDSTGEQYF.

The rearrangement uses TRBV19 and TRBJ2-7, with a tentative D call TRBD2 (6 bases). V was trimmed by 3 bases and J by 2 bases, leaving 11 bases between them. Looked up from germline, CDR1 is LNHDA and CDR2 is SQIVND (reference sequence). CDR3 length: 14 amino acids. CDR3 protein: CASSIAGTAYEQYF. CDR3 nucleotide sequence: TGTGCCAGTAGTATTGCGGGGACCGCCTACGAGCAGTACTTC.

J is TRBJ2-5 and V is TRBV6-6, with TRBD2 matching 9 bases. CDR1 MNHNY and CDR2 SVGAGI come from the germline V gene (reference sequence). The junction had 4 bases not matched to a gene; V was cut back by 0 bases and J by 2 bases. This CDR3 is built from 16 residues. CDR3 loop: CASSYSGLALQETQYF. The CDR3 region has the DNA TGTGCCAGCAGTTACTCTGGACTAGCGTTACAAGAGACCCAGTACTTC.

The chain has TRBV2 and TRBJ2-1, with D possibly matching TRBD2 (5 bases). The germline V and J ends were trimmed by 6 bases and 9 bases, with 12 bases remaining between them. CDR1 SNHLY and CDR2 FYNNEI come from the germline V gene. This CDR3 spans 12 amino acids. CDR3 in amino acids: CASSRGRSEQFF. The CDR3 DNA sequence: TGTGCCAGCAGCCGGGGTCGGAGTGAGCAGTTCTTC.

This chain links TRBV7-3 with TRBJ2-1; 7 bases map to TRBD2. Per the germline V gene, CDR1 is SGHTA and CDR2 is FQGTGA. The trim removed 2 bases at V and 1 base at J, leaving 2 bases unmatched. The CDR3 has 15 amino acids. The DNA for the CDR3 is TGTGCCAGCAGCTTACGCGGGGGATCCTACAATGAGCAGTTCTTC. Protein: CASSLRGGSYNEQFF.

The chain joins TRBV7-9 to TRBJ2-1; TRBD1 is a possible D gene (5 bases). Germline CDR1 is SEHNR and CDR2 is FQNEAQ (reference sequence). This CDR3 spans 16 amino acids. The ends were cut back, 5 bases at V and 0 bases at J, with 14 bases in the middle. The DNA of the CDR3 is TGTGCCAGCAGCCCGACAGCCGGCGGCTCCTACAATGAGCAGTTCTTC. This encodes CASSPTAGGSYNEQFF.

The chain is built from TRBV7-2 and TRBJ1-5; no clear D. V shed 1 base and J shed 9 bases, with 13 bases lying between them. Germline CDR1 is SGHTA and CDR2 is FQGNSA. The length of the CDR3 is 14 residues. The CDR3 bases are TGTGCCAGCAGCTTAGACTCGGAAGTACCGCCCCAGCATTTT. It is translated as CASSLDSEVPPQHF.

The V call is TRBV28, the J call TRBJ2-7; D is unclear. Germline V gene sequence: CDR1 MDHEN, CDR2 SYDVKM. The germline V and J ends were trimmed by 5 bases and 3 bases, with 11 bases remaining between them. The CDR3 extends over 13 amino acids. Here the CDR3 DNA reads TGTGCCAGCAGTCGAGGTACAGTCTACGAGCAGTACTTC. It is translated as CASSRGTVYEQYF.

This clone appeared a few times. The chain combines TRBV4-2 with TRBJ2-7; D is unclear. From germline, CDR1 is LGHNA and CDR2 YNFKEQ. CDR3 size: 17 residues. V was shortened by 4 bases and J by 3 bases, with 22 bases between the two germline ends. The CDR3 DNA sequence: TGTGCCAGCAGCCCAGTGTCTTTGGTCGGAAACTTCTACGAGCAGTACTTC. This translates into CASSPVSLVGNFYEQYF.

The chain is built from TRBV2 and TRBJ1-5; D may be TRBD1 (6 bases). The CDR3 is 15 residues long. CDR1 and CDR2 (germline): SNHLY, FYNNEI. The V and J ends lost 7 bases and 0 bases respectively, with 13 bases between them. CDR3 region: CASIEGQYSNQPQHF. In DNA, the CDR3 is TGTGCCAGCATTGAGGGACAATATAGCAATCAGCCCCAGCATTTT.

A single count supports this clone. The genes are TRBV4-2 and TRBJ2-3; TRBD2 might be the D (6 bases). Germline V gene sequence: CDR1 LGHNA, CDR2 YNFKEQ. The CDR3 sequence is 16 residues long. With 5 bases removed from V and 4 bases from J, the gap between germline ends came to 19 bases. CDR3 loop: CASSFDPGRMSDTQYF. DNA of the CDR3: TGTGCCAGCAGCTTCGACCCAGGGAGGATGTCAGATACGCAGTATTTT.

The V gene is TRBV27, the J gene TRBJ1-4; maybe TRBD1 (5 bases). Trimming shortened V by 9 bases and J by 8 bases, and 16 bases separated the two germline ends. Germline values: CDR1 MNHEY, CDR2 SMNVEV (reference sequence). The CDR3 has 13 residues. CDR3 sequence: CASRAQGWEKLFF. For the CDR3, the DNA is TGTGCCAGTCGGGCGCAGGGCTGGGAAAAACTGTTTTTT.

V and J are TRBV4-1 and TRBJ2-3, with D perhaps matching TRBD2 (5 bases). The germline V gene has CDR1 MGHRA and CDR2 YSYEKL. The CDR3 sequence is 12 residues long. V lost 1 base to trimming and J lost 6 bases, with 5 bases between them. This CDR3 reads CASSQAGDTQYF. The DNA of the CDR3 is TGCGCCAGCAGCCAAGCGGGGGATACGCAGTATTTT.

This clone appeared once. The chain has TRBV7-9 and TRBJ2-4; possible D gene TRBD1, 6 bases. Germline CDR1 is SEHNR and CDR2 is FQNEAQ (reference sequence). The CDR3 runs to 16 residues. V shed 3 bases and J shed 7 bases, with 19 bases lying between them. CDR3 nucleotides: TGTGCCAGCAGCTTTCATATTGAATTGGACAGTAACATTCAGTACTTC. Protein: CASSFHIELDSNIQYF.

Here the CDR3 reads CASSIYGYTGELFF. In DNA, the CDR3 is TGTGCCAGTAGTATATACGGTTACACCGGGGAGCTGTTTTTT. The gene calls are TRBV19 and TRBJ2-2; the D is unclear. Trimming left V 2 bases short and J 3 bases short, with 7 bases between. Germline values: CDR1 LNHDA, CDR2 SQIVND (reference sequence). This CDR3 has 14 amino acids.

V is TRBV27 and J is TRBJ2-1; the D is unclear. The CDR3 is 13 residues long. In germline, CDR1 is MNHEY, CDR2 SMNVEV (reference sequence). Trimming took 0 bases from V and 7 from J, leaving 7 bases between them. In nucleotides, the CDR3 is TGTGCCAGCAGTTTATCGCAGGTTAATGAGCAGTTCTTC. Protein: CASSLSQVNEQFF.

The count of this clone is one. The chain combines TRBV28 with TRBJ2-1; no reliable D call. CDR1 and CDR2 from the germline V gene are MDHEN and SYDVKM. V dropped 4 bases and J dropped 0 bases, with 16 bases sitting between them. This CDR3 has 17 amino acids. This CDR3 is CASSSPVSGRSYNEQFF. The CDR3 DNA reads TGTGCCAGCAGTTCCCCGGTTTCGGGTCGCTCCTACAATGAGCAGTTCTTC.

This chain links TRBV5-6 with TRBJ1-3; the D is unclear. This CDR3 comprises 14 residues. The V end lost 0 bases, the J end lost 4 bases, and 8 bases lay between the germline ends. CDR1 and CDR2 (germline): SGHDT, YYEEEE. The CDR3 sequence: CASSLEGWGNTIYF. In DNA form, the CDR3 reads TGTGCCAGCAGCTTGGAAGGGTGGGGAAACACCATATATTTT.

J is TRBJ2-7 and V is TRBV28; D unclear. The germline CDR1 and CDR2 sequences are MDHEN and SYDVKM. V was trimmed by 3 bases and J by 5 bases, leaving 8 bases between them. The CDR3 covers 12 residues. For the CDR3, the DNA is TGTGCCAGCAGTTTCATCCATAACGAGCAGTACTTC. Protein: CASSFIHNEQYF.